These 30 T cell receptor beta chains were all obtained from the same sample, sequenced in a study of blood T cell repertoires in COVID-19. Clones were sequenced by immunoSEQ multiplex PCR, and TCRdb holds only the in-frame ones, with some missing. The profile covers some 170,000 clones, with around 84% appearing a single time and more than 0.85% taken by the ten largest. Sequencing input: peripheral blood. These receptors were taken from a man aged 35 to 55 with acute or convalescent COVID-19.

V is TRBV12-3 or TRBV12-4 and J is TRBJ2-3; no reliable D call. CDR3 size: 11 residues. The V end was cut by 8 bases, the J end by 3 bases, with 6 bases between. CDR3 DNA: TGTGCCAGCGGCCCTACAGATACGCAGTATTTT. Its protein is CASGPTDTQYF.

CDR3 protein: CASGRTGLEAFF. The CDR3 DNA sequence: TGTGCCAGCGGCCGGACAGGGCTTGAAGCTTTCTTT. The chain joins TRBV27 to TRBJ1-1, with 8 bases aligning to TRBD1. This CDR3 is built from 12 residues. The germline gives CDR1 MNHEY, CDR2 SMNVEV (reference sequence). The trim removed 8 bases at V and 7 bases at J, leaving 6 bases unmatched.

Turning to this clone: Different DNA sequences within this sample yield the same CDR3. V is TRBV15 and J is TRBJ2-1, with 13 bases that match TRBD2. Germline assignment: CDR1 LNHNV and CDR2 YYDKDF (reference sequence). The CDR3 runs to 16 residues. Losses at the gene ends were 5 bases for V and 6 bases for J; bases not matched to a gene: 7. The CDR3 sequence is CATSRPTSGGVNEQFF. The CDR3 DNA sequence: TGTGCCACCAGCCGACCCACTAGCGGGGGGGTCAATGAGCAGTTCTTC.

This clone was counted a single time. The chain's CDR3 is CASSTEPVKNTEAFF. The CDR3 nucleotides read TGTGCCAGTAGTACCGAGCCCGTAAAGAACACTGAAGCTTTCTTT. The chain has TRBV19 and TRBJ1-1; D unresolved. The CDR3 covers 15 residues. Germline V gene data show CDR1 as LNHDA and CDR2 as SQIVND (reference sequence). V lost 4 bases, J lost 1 base, and 13 bases lay in between.

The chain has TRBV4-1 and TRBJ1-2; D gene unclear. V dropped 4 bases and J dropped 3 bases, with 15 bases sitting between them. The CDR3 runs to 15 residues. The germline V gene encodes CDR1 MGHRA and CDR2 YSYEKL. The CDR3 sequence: CASSLSLTEDYGYTF. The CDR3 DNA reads TGCGCCAGCAGCCTAAGTTTAACAGAAGACTATGGCTACACCTTC.

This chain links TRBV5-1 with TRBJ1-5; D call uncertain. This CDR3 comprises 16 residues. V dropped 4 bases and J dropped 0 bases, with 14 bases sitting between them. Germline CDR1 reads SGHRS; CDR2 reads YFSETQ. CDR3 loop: CASSVEGMYSNQPQHF. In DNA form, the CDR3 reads TGCGCCAGCAGCGTTGAGGGAATGTATAGCAATCAGCCCCAGCATTTT.

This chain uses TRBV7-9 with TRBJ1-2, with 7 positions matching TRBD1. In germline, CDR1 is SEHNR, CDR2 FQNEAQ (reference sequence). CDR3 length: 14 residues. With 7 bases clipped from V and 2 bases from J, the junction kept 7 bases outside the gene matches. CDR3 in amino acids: CASTGQALNYGYTF. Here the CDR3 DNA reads TGTGCCAGCACCGGACAGGCATTGAACTATGGCTACACCTTC.

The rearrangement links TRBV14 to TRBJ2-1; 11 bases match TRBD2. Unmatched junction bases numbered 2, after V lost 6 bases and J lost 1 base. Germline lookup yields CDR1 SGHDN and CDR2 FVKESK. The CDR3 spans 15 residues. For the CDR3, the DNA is TGTGCCAGCAGAGGGACTAGCGGATCCTACAATGAGCAGTTCTTC. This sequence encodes CASRGTSGSYNEQFF.

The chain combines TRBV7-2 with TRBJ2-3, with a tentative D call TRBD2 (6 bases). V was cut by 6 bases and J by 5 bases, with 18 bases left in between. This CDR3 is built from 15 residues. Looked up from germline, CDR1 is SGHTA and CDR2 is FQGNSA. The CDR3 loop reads CASRIMRGPGDTQYF. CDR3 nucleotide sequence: TGTGCCAGCAGAATCATGCGGGGCCCGGGAGATACGCAGTATTTT.

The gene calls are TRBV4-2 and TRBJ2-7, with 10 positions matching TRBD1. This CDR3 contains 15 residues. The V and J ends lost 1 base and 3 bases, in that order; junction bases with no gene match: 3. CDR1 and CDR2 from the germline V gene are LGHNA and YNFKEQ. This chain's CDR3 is CASSQVGQGFYEQYF. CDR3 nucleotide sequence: TGTGCCAGCAGCCAAGTGGGACAGGGGTTCTACGAGCAGTACTTC.

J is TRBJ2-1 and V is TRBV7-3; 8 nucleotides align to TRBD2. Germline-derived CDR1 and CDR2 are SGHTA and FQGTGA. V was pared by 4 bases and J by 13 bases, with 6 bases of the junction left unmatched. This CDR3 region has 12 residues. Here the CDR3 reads CASSSERGKQFF. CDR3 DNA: TGTGCCAGCAGCTCGGAGCGGGGGAAACAGTTCTTC.

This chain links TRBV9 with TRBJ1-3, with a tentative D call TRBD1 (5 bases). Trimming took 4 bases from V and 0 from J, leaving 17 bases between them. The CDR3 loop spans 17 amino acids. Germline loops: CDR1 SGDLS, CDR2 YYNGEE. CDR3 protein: CASSKDTGVSSGNTIYF. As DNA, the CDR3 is TGTGCCAGCAGCAAGGACACCGGAGTGAGCTCTGGAAACACCATATATTTT.

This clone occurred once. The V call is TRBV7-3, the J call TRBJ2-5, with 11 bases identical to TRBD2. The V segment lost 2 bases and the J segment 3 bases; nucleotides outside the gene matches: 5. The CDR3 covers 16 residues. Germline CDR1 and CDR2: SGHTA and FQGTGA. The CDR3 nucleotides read TGTGCCAGCAGCTTATATCCTAGCGGGGGGAAAGAGACCCAGTACTTC. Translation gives CASSLYPSGGKETQYF.

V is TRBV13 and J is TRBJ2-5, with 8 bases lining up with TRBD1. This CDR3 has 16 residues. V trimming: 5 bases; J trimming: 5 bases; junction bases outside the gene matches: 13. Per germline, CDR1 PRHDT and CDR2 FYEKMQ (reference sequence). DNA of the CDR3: TGTGCCAGCAGCCGTCGGACAGGGAAGGCTAGTGAGACCCAGTACTTC. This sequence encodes CASSRRTGKASETQYF.

CDR3 bases: TGTGCCAGCAGTGACGGGACAGGGGTCGAGCAGTACTTC. It is translated as CASSDGTGVEQYF. V usage is TRBV12-3 or TRBV12-4 and J usage is TRBJ2-7; TRBD1 matches 10 bases. V shed 5 bases and J 6 bases; nucleotides not matched to a gene: 4. The CDR3 extends over 13 amino acids.

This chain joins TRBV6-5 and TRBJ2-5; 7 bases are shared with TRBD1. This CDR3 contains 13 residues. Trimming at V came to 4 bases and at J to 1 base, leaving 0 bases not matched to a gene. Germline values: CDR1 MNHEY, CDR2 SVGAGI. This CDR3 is CASSWDSQETQYF. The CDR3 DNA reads TGTGCCAGCAGTTGGGACAGCCAAGAGACCCAGTACTTC.

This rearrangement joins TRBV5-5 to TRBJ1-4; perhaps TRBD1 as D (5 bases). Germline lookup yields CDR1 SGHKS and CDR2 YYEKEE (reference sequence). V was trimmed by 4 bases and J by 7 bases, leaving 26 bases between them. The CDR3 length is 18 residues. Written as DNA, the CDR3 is TGTGCCAGCAGCATCCAGGGCTCTGATTGGGTAGTGGGTGAAAAACTGTTTTTT. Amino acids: CASSIQGSDWVVGEKLFF.

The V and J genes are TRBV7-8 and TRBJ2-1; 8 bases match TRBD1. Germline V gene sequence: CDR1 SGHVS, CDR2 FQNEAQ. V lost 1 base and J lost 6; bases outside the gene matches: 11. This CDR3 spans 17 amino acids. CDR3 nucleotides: TGTGCCAGCAGCTTAGTCGGGGGTCAGGGGGCATCCAATGAGCAGTTCTTC. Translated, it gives CASSLVGGQGASNEQFF.

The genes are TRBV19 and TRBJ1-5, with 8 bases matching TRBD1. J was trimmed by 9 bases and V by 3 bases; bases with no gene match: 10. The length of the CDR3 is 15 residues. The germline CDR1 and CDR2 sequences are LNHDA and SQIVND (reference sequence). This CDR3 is CASSIGTGPSGPQHF. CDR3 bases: TGTGCCAGTAGTATCGGGACAGGTCCCAGTGGGCCCCAGCATTTT.

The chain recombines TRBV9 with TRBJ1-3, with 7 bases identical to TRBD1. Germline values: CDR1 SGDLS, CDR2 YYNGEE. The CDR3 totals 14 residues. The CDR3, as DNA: TGTGCGAGCTCAGTCAGGGGGGACGTGAACACCATATATTTT. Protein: CASSVRGDVNTIYF.

CDR3 protein: CASSGRGNQPQHF. DNA for the CDR3: TGTGCCAGCAGCGGGAGGGGAAATCAGCCCCAGCATTTT. The V and J genes are TRBV27 and TRBJ1-5; tentative D call: TRBD1 (5 bases). The CDR3 has 13 amino acids. V gave up 6 bases and J gave up 4 bases, with 10 bases separating them. Germline CDR1 is MNHEY and CDR2 is SMNVEV (reference sequence).

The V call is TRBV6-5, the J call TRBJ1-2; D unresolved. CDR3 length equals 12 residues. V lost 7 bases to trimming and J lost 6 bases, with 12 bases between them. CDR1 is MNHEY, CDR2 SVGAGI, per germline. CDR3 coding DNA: TGTGCCAGCACCTCACCCGGGGATGGCTACACCTTC. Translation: CASTSPGDGYTF.

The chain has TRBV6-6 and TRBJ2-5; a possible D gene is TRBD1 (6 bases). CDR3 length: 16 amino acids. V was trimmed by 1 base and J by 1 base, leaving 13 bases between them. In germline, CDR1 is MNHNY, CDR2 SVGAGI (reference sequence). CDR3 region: CASSYWASGVQETQYF. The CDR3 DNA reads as TGTGCCAGCAGTTACTGGGCCTCAGGGGTCCAAGAGACCCAGTACTTC.

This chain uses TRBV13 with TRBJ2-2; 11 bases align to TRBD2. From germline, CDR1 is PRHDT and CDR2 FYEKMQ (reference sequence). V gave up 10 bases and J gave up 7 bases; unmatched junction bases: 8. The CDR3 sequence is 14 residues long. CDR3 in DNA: TGTGCCACCCTGACTAGCGGGGAGATCGGGGAGCTGTTTTTT. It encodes CATLTSGEIGELFF. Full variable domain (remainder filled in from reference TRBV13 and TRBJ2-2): AAGVIQSPRHLIKEKRETATLKCYPIPRHDTVYWYQQGPGQDPQFLISFYEKMQSDKGSIPDRFSAQQFSDYHSELNMSSLELGDSALYFCATLTSGEIGELFFGEGSRLTVL.

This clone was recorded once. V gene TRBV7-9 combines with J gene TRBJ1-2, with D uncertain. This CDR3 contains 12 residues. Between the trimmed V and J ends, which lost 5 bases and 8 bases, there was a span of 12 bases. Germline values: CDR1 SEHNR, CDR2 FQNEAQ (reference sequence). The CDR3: CASSTGSGGYTF. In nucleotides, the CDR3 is TGTGCCAGCAGCACCGGGTCCGGCGGCTACACCTTC.

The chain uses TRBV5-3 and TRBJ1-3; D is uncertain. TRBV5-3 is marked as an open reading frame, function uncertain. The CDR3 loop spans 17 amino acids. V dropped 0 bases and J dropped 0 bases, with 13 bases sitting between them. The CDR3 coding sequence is TGTGCCAGAAGCTTGGTCGGTCGTGCGAGCTCTGGAAACACCATATATTTT. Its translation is CARSLVGRASSGNTIYF.

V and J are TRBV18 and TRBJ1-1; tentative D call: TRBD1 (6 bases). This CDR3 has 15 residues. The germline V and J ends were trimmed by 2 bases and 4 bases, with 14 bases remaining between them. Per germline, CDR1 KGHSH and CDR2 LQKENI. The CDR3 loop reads CASSPSGAEGTEAFF. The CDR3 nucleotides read TGTGCCAGCTCACCATCAGGGGCCGAGGGCACTGAAGCTTTCTTT.

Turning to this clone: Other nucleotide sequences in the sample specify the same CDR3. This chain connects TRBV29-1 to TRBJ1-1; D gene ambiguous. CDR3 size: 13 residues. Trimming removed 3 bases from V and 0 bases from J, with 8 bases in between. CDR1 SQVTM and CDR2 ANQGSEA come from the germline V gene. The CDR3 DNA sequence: TGCAGCGTTGAGGGCAGGATGAACACTGAAGCTTTCTTT. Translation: CSVEGRMNTEAFF.

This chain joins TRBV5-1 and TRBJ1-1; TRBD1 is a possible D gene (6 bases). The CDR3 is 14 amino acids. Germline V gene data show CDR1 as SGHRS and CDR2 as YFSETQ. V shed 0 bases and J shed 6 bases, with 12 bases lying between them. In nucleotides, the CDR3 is TGCGCCAGCAGCTTGGACAGGGCGTACGCTGAAGCTTTCTTT. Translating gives CASSLDRAYAEAFF.

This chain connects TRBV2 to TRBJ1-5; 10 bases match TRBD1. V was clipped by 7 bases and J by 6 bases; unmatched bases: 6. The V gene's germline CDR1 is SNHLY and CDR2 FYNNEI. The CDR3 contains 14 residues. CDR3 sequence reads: CASTGTGEAQPQHF. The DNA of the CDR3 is TGTGCCAGCACCGGGACAGGGGAGGCTCAGCCCCAGCATTTT.